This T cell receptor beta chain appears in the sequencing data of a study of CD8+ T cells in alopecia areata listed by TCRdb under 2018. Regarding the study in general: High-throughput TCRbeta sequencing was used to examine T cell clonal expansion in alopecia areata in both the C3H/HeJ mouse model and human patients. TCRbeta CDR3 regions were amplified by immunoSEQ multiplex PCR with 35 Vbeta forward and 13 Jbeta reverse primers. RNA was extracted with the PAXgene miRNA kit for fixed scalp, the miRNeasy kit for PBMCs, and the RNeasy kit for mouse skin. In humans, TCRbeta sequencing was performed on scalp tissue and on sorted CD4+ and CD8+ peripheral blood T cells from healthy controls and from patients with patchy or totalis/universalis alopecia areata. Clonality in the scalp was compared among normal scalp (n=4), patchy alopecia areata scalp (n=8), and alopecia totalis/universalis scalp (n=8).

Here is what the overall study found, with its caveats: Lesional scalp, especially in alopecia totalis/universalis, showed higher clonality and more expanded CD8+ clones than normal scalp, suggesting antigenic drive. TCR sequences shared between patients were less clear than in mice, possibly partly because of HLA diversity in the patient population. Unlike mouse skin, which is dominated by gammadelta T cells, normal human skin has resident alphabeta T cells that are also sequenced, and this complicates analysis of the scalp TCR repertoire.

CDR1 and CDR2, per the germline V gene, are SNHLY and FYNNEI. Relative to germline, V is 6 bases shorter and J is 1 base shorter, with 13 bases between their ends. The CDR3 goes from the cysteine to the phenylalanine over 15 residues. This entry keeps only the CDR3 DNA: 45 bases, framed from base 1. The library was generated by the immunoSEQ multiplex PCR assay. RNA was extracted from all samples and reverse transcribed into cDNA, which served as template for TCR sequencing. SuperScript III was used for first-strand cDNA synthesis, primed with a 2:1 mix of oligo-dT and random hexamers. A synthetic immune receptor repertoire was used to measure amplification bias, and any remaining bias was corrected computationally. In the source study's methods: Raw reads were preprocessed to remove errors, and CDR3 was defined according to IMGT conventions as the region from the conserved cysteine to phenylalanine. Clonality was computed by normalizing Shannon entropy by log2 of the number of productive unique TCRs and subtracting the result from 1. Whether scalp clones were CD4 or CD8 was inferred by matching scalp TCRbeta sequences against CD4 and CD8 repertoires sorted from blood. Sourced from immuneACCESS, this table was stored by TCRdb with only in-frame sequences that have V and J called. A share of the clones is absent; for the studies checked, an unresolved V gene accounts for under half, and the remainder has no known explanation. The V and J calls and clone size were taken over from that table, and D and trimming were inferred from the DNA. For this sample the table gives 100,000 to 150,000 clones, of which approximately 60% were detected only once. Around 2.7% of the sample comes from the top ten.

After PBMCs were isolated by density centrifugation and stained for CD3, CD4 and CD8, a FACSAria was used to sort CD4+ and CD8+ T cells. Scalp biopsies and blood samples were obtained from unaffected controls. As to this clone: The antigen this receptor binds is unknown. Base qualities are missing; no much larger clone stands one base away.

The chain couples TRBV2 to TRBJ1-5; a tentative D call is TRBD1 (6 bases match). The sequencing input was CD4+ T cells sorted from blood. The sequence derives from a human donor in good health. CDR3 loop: CASRTGTNSNQPQHF. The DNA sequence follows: TGTGCCAGCAGAACAGGGACCAACAGCAATCAGCCCCAGCATTTT.